This passage covers 12 T cell receptor beta chains from one sample sequenced in a study of spatial heterogeneity in lung cancer. As to time point: sample taken at primary tumor resection. Extraction of whole RNA from tumor, nontumor lung or frozen PBMC preceded unsorted sequencing. TCRdb re-called the 5' RACE reads with MiXCR, one entry per CDR3 protein. The sample includes 24,000 or so distinct CDR3 sequences, 3% to 3.5% of them seen just once. The specimen comprised PBMCs, sampled at surgery. The receptor source for this set is a female donor with early-stage non-small cell lung cancer.

Many counts were recorded for this clonotype. This chain joins TRBV14 and TRBJ2-7; 8 bases fit TRBD2. The ends lost 5 bases at V and 6 bases at J; junction bases unmatched: 6. The CDR3 extends over 13 amino acids. Per germline, CDR1 SGHDN and CDR2 FVKESK. The CDR3 sequence is CASSRRLAGEQYF. The CDR3, as DNA: TGTGCCAGCAGCAGAAGGCTAGCGGGCGAGCAGTACTTC.

This clonotype was observed many times. CDR3 in amino acids: CASSLGTGQPQHF. CDR3 coding DNA: TGTGCCAGCAGTTTGGGGACCGGTCAGCCCCAGCATTTT. The chain uses TRBV6-5 and TRBJ1-5; perhaps TRBD1 as D (5 bases). Trimming removed 4 bases at V and 6 bases at J, with 10 bases between. Germline CDR1 and CDR2: MNHEY and SVGAGI. The CDR3 has 13 residues.

This clonotype was detected ten times or more. The J gene is TRBJ1-2, the V gene TRBV11-2, with a weak D call TRBD1 (6 bases). V was pared by 8 bases and J by 8 bases, with 15 bases between. This CDR3 spans 12 amino acids. Germline V gives CDR1 SGHAT, CDR2 FQNNGV. The CDR3 coding sequence is TGTGCCAGCGGCTACAGGGATGGCGGCTACACCTTC. This encodes CASGYRDGGYTF.

The sample holds many counts of this clonotype. This chain uses TRBV5-1 with TRBJ2-1; no firm D call. From germline, CDR1 is SGHRS and CDR2 YFSETQ. The V end was cut by 4 bases, the J end by 3 bases, with 11 bases between. The CDR3 has 14 amino acids. CDR3 region: CASSPWGSYNEQFF. CDR3 nucleotides: TGCGCCAGCAGCCCTTGGGGTAGCTACAATGAGCAGTTCTTC.

In its sample, this clonotype was seen many times. This rearrangement joins TRBV9 to TRBJ2-2; D is unclear. The germline V and J ends were trimmed by 4 bases and 4 bases, with 11 bases remaining between them. CDR3 length equals 14 residues. The V gene's germline CDR1 is SGDLS and CDR2 YYNGEE. The CDR3 here is CASSLSPSTGELFF. In nucleotides, the CDR3 is TGTGCCAGCAGCTTATCTCCGAGCACCGGGGAGCTGTTTTTT.

There are many counts of this clonotype. The chain uses TRBV6-6 and TRBJ2-7, with D perhaps matching TRBD1 (7 bases). Trimming took off 10 bases at V and 0 bases at J, with 13 bases between the two ends. The germline CDR1 and CDR2 sequences are MNHNY and SVGAGI (reference sequence). The CDR3 has 13 residues. The DNA of the CDR3 is TGTGCCACCAGACAGGGACTCTCCTACGAGCAGTACTTC. Translating it yields CATRQGLSYEQYF.

The V and J genes are TRBV7-3 and TRBJ1-6; TRBD1 matches at 7 bases. The CDR3 contains 14 residues. The V and J ends lost 5 bases and 7 bases, in that order; junction bases with no gene match: 5. In germline, CDR1 is SGHTA, CDR2 FQGTGA. The CDR3 sequence is CASSLRDRNSPLHF. The CDR3 DNA sequence: TGTGCCAGCAGCCTCCGGGACAGAAATTCACCCCTCCACTTT. Combining the CDR3 with reference TRBV7-3 and TRBJ1-6 gives the whole variable domain GAGVSQTPSNKVTEKGKYVELRCDPISGHTALYWYRQSLGQGPEFLIYFQGTGAADDSGLPNDRFFAVRPEGSVSTLKIQRTERGDSAVYLCASSLRDRNSPLHFGNGTRLTVT.

This clonotype was detected many times. This sequence joins TRBV2 and TRBJ2-1, with TRBD1 matching 8 bases. Per the germline V gene, CDR1 is SNHLY and CDR2 is FYNNEI. The CDR3 consists of 14 residues. With 9 bases clipped from V and 1 base from J, the junction kept 5 bases outside the gene matches. This chain's CDR3 is CARDRDRSYNEQFF. For the CDR3, the DNA is TGTGCCAGGGATAGGGACAGGTCCTACAATGAGCAGTTCTTC. The full variable domain, completed using reference TRBV2 and TRBJ2-1, is EPEVTQTPSHQVTQMGQEVILRCVPISNHLYFYWYRQILGQKVEFLVSFYNNEISEKSEIFDDQFSVERPDGSNFTLKIRSTKLEDSAMYFCARDRDRSYNEQFFGPGTRLTVL.

The rearrangement uses TRBV12-3 or TRBV12-4 and TRBJ2-1, with TRBD2 as a possible D gene (6 bases). CDR3 size: 17 residues. V was pared by 1 base and J by 8 bases, with 21 bases between. Here the CDR3 reads CASSLEGWTTGTHEQFF. The CDR3 nucleotides are TGTGCCAGCAGTTTAGAGGGTTGGACTACCGGAACCCATGAGCAGTTCTTC.

In its sample, this clonotype ranks as medium-sized. This chain uses TRBV28 with TRBJ2-5; D may be TRBD2 (6 bases). CDR1 is MDHEN, CDR2 SYDVKM, per germline. The CDR3 has 17 residues. V gave up 2 bases and J gave up 1 base, with 17 bases separating them. The CDR3 DNA is TGTGCCAGCAGTTTAACTTTAATCCTGGGGGGCCAAGAGACCCAGTACTTC. Its translation is CASSLTLILGGQETQYF. Full variable domain (remainder filled in from reference TRBV28 and TRBJ2-5): DVKVTQSSRYLVKRTGEKVFLECVQDMDHENMFWYRQDPGLGLRLIYFSYDVKMKEKGDIPEGYSVSREKKERFSLILESASTNQTSMYLCASSLTLILGGQETQYFGPGTRLLVL.

This clonotype is medium-sized (0.01 to 0.1%) within its sample. The genes are TRBV29-1 and TRBJ2-3; 7 nucleotides match TRBD1. The J segment lost 6 bases and the V segment lost 6 bases, leaving 12 bases of the junction unmatched. The CDR3 is made up of 14 amino acids. Germline values: CDR1 SQVTM, CDR2 ANQGSEA. The CDR3 DNA is TGCAGCGTCGAACCGGGACAGCTGAGGGATACGCAGTATTTT. Protein sequence: CSVEPGQLRDTQYF.

The table lists this clonotype with many counts. The rearrangement uses TRBV21-1 and TRBJ2-3; the table's TRBD1 call for D was not verified on the DNA. TRBV21-1 is noted as a pseudogene. This CDR3 comprises 15 residues. CDR3 DNA: TGTGCCAGCAGCAAATTCACAGGGAAGAAAGATACGCAGTATTTT. Translation gives CASSKFTGKKDTQYF.